Shown below are 10 T cell receptor beta chains from a single sample sequenced in a study of cytomegalovirus exposure and HLA in healthy donors. PCR primers comprised 60 Vbeta and 13 Jbeta primers. TCRdb keeps only in-frame clones here, not all; method: immunoSEQ multiplex PCR. The sample consists of around 110,000 clones, about 80% of them appearing once. The sample consisted of PBMCs. The receptors shown here come from a young man in good health and CMV-seropositive.

The rearrangement links TRBV19 to TRBJ2-5; tentative D call: TRBD2 (6 bases). V dropped 5 bases and J dropped 1 base, with 14 bases sitting between them. This CDR3 spans 15 amino acids. In germline, CDR1 is LNHDA, CDR2 SQIVND (reference sequence). The CDR3: CASSSRRGLQETQYF. The CDR3 DNA reads TGTGCCAGTAGTTCGAGGCGGGGCCTCCAAGAGACCCAGTACTTC.

The gene calls are TRBV5-1 and TRBJ1-1; D may be TRBD1 (5 bases). V shed 8 bases and J shed 1 base, with 21 bases lying between them. The CDR3 is made up of 16 amino acids. CDR1 is SGHRS, CDR2 YFSETQ, per germline. In DNA, the CDR3 is TGCGCCAGGCGTTGCGGGTGGGGGGGAAAGAACACTGAAGCTTTCTTT. The encoded protein is CARRCGWGGKNTEAFF.

The V call is TRBV4-2, the J call TRBJ1-5; unclear D gene. V gave up 2 bases and J gave up 0 bases, with 14 bases separating them. Germline CDR1 reads LGHNA; CDR2 reads YNFKEQ. The CDR3 totals 17 residues. The CDR3 is CASSQRLEDYSNQPQHF. For the CDR3, the DNA is TGTGCCAGCAGCCAAAGATTGGAGGATTATAGCAATCAGCCCCAGCATTTT.

V is TRBV18 and J is TRBJ2-1, with D tentatively TRBD2 (6 bases). With 6 bases removed from V and 15 bases from J, the gap between germline ends came to 18 bases. Germline V CDR1 and CDR2: KGHSH, LQKENI. The CDR3 spans 12 residues. CDR3 sequence reads: CASSHGTLIPFF. CDR3 in DNA: TGTGCCAGCTCCCACGGGACTCTCATTCCGTTCTTC.

V and J are TRBV4-1 and TRBJ2-7; D call uncertain. V gave up 1 base and J gave up 3 bases, with 10 bases separating them. Germline CDR1 MGHRA, CDR2 YSYEKL. The CDR3 is 14 amino acids. CDR3 coding DNA: TGCGCCAGCAGCCAAGGAGTGGAGTTCTACGAGCAGTACTTC. Amino acids: CASSQGVEFYEQYF.

The V and J genes are TRBV7-2 and TRBJ2-4, with D tentatively TRBD2 (7 bases). V lost 1 base and J lost 3, with 10 bases in between. This CDR3 spans 15 amino acids. Germline lookup yields CDR1 SGHTA and CDR2 FQGNSA. In nucleotides, the CDR3 is TGTGCCAGCAGCTTAGGGGGGGGCGGCAAAAACATTCAGTACTTC. It codes for CASSLGGGGKNIQYF. The full variable domain, with the rest looked up from reference TRBV7-2 and TRBJ2-4, is GAGVSQSPSNKVTEKGKDVELRCDPISGHTALYWYRQSLGQGLEFLIYFQGNSAPDKSGLPSDRFSAERTGGSVSTLTIQRTQQEDSAVYLCASSLGGGGKNIQYFGAGTRLSVL.

V usage is TRBV11-2 and J usage is TRBJ2-3; D might be TRBD1 (6 bases). With 5 bases removed from V and 2 bases from J, the gap between germline ends came to 14 bases. This CDR3 is 15 amino acids long. From germline, CDR1 is SGHAT and CDR2 FQNNGV. CDR3 sequence (DNA): TGTGCCAGCAGCCAGGGGCCCGTGAACACAGATACGCAGTATTTT. It is translated as CASSQGPVNTDTQYF. The entire variable domain, with the rest obtained from reference TRBV11-2 and TRBJ2-3, is as follows: EAGVAQSPRYKIIEKRQSVAFWCNPISGHATLYWYQQILGQGPKLLIQFQNNGVVDDSQLPKDRFSAERLKGVDSTLKIQPAKLEDSAVYLCASSQGPVNTDTQYFGPGTRLTVL.

The chain carries TRBV4-2 and TRBJ2-7; 10 bases fit TRBD2. Germline loops: CDR1 LGHNA, CDR2 YNFKEQ. After removal of 4 bases from V and 4 bases from J, the junction contained 10 bases not matched to a gene. The CDR3 contains 16 residues. CDR3 sequence: CASSPGASGGQYEQYF. The CDR3 nucleotides read TGTGCCAGCAGCCCTGGGGCTAGCGGGGGCCAATACGAGCAGTACTTC.

CDR3 region: CATNRVLGNTEAFF. CDR3 coding DNA: TGTGCCACCAACAGGGTATTAGGAAACACTGAAGCTTTCTTT. This chain joins TRBV9 and TRBJ1-1, with a weak D call TRBD1 (6 bases). The V and J ends lost 9 bases and 2 bases respectively, with 17 bases between them. The germline CDR1 and CDR2 sequences are SGDLS and YYNGEE. There are 14 residues in the CDR3.

This clone was seen only a few times. The V gene is TRBV5-1, the J gene TRBJ1-1, with TRBD1 identical over 11 bases. The V gene end was trimmed by 6 bases and the J gene end by 4 bases; junction bases not matched to a gene: 14. The CDR3 is 17 amino acids. Germline CDR1 reads SGHRS; CDR2 reads YFSETQ. The CDR3 bases are TGCGCCAGCACCCGAATTCGGACAGGGGGCGCCGGCACTGAAGCTTTCTTT. Its protein is CASTRIRTGGAGTEAFF.